The sequence of this TCR beta chain was determined in a study of OX40 agonist ivuxolimab in advanced cancers. V dropped 0 bases and J dropped 0; count of bases not matched to a gene: 2. The germline V gene encodes CDR1 MNHEY and CDR2 SVGAGI. This CDR3 is built from 16 residues. The assay was immunoSEQ multiplex PCR, and TCRdb's table has in-frame clones only and misses some. The profile shows 55,000 to 75,000 clones, about 90% of them singletons. This sample comprised CD4+ or CD8+ T cells sorted from blood, obtained in a trial of the OX40 agonist ivuxolimab. The TCR originated in an adult with an advanced solid tumor such as melanoma, head and neck, liver or kidney cancer. This chain joins TRBV6-5 and TRBJ2-3, with 8 bases aligning to TRBD2. In DNA, the CDR3 is TGTGCCAGCAGTTACTCTAGCGGGATAAGCACAGATACGCAGTATTTT. Amino acid sequence: CASSYSSGISTDTQYF.